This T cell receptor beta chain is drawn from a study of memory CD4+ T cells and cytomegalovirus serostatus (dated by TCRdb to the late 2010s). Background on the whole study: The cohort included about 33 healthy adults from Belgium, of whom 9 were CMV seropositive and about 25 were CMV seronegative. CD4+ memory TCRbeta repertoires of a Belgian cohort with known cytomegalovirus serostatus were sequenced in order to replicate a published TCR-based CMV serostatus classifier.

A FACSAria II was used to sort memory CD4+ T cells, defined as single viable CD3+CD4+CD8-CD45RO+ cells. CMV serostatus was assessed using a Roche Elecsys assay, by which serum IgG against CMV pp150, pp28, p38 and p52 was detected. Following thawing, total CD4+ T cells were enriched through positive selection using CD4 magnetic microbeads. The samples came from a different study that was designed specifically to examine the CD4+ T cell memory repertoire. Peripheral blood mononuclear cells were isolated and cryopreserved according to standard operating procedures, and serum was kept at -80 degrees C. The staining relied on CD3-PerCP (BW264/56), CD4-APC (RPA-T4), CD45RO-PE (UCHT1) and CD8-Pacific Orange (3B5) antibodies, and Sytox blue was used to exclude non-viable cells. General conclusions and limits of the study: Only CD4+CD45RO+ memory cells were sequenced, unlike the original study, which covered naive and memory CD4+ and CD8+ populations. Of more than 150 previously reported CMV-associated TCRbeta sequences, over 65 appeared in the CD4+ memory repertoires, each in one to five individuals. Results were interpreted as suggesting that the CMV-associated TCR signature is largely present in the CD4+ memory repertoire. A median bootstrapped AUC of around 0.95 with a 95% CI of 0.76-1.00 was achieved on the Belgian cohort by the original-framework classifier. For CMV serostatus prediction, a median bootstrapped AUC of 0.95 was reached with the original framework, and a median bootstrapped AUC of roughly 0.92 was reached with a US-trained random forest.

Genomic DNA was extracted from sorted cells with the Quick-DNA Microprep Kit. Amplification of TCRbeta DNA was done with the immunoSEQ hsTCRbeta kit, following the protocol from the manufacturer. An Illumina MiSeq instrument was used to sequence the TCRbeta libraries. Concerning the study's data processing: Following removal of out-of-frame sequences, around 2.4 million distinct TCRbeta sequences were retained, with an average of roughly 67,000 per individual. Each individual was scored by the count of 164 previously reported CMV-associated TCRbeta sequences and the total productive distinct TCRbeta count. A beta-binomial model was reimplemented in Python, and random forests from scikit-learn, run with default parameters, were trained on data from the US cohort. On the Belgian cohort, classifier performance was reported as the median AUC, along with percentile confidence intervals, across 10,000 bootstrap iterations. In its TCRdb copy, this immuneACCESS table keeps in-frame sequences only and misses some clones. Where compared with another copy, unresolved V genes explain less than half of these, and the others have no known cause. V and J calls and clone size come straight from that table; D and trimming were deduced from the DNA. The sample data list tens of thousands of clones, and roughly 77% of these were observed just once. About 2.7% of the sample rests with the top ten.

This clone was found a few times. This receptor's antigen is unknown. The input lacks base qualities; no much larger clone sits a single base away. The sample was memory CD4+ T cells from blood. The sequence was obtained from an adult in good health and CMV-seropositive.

This receptor has the CDR3 CASSLAGTGSGGYTF. The DNA sequence reads TGTGCCAGCAGCCTGGCCGGGACAGGGTCGGGTGGCTACACCTTC. The sequence links TRBV7-8 to TRBJ1-2; a stretch of 9 junction bases matches TRBD1. The CDR3 runs 15 amino acids, cysteine and phenylalanine included. The entry retains the CDR3 DNA only, 45 bases that are in frame from base 1. V is trimmed back by 5 bases and J by 7 bases, and the junction contains 11 bases that no gene match accounts for. CDR1 and CDR2, looked up from the germline V gene, are SGHVS and FQNEAQ.